This T cell receptor (beta chain) was observed in a study of PD-1 blockade in classical Hodgkin lymphoma. Study-wide results and caveats: Still unresolved is the cause of the repertoire differences, which may be disease activity or prior therapy. Newly diagnosed patients were reported to exhibit reduced baseline TCR diversity relative to healthy donors. Exclusion removed patients who began nivolumab under 1 year after ASCT.

All patients relapsed after autologous stem cell transplantation, and brentuximab vedotin exposure varied. The CD4+ T cells used were purified from thawed PBMCs through magnetic negative selection. Comments on this clone: Antigen unknown.

Here immunoSEQ multiplex PCR was the method, and the copy in TCRdb shows in-frame clones only, minus some. Of 10,000 to 15,000 clones listed, 85% to 90% are singletons. The sample was CD4+ T cells from blood, taken at baseline. This clonotype originated in a human donor with classical Hodgkin lymphoma.

CDR3 sequence (DNA): TGTGCCAGCAGTATAGCGGGAGCCTACAATGAGCAGTTCTTC. Encoded protein: CASSIAGAYNEQFF. The genes are TRBV28 and TRBJ2-1; the match to TRBD2 covers 9 bases. This CDR3 has 14 residues. Germline CDR1 MDHEN, CDR2 SYDVKM. Germline trimming cut 5 bases from V and 2 bases from J; bases unmatched to any gene: 1.